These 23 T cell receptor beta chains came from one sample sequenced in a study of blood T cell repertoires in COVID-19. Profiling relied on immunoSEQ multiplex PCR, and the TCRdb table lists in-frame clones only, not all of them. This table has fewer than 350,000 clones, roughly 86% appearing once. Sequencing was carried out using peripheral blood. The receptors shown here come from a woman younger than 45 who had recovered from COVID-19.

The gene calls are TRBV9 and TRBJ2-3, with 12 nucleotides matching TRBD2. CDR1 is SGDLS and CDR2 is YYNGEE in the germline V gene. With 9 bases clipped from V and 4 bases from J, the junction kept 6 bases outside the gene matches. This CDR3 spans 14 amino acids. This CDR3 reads CATAGTSGPDTQYF. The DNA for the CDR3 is TGTGCCACCGCGGGGACTAGCGGGCCAGATACGCAGTATTTT.

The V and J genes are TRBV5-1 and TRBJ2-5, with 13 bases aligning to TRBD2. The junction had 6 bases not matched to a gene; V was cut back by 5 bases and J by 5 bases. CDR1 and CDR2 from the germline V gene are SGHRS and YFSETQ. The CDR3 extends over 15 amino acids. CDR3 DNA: TGCGCCAGCAGGGGCGGGACTAGCGGGACGGAGACCCAGTACTTC. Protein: CASRGGTSGTETQYF.

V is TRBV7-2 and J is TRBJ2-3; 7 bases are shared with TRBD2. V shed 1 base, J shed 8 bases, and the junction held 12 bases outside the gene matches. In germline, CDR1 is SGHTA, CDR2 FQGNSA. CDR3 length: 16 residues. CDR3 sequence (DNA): TGTGCCAGCAGCTTAGGTCTCCGGGGAGGGCAGATTACGCAGTATTTT. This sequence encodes CASSLGLRGGQITQYF.

The chain's CDR3 is CASSPTSVSLEQYF. The CDR3 coding sequence is TGCGCCAGCAGCCCAACTAGTGTCTCGCTCGAGCAGTACTTC. This rearrangement joins TRBV5-1 to TRBJ2-7; D possibly corresponds to TRBD2 (5 bases). The CDR3 sequence is 14 residues long. The V gene's germline CDR1 is SGHRS and CDR2 YFSETQ. V was shortened by 4 bases and J by 6 bases, with 17 bases between the two germline ends.

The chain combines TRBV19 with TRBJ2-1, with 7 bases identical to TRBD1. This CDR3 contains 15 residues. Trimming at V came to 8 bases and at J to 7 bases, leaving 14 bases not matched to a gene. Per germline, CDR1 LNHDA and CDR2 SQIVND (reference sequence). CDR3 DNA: TGTGCCAGTGACGCCGGAAGACAGGGTGGGAATGAGCAGTTCTTC. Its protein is CASDAGRQGGNEQFF.

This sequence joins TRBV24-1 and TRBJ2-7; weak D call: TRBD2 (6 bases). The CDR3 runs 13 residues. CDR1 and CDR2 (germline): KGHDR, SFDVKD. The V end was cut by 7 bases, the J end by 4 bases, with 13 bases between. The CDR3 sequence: CATRGLEGYEQYF. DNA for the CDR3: TGTGCCACCAGGGGGCTGGAGGGTTACGAGCAGTACTTC.

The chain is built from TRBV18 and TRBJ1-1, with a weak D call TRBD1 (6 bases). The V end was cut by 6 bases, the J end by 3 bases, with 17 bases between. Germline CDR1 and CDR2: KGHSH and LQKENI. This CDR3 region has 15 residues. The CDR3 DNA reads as TGTGCCAGCTCGCCGAGCTGGGGGCGTCACACTGAAGCTTTCTTT. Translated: CASSPSWGRHTEAFF.

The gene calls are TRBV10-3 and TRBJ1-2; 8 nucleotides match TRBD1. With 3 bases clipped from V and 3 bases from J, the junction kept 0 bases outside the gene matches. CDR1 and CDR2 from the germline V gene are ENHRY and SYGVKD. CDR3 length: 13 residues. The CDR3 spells CAISEQGDYGYTF. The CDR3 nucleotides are TGTGCCATCAGTGAACAGGGGGACTATGGCTACACCTTC.

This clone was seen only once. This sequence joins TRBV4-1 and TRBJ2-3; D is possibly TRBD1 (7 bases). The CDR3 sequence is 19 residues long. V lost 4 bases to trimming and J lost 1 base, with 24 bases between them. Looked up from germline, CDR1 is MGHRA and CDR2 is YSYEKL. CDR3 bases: TGCGCCAGCAGCCCCGGAATCCGGGACAGCGGGTCCCGCACAGATACGCAGTATTTT. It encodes CASSPGIRDSGSRTDTQYF.

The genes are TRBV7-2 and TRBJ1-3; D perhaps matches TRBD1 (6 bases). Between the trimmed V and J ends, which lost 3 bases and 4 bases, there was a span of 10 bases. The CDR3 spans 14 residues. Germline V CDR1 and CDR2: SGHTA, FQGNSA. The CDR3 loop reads CASSLRGRGNTIYF. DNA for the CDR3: TGTGCCAGCAGCTTGCGGGGGCGCGGAAACACCATATATTTT.

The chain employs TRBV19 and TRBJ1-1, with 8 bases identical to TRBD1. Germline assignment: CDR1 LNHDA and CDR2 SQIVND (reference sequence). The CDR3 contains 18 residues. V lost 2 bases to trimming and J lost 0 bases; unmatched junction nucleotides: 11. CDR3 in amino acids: CASSINRDRREMNTEAFF. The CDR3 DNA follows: TGTGCCAGTAGTATAAACCGGGACAGGAGGGAAATGAACACTGAAGCTTTCTTT.

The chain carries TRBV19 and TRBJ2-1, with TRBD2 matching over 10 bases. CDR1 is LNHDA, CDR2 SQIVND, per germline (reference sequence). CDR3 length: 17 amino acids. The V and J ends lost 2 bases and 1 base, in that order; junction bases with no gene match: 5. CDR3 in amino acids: CASSILSGRASYNEQFF. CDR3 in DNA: TGTGCCAGTAGTATATTGAGCGGGAGGGCATCCTACAATGAGCAGTTCTTC.

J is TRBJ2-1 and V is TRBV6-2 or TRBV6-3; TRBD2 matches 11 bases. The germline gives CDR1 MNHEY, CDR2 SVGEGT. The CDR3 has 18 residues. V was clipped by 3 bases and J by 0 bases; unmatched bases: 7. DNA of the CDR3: TGTGCCAGCAGTTATCGGCTAGCGGGAGGCCTCTCCTACAATGAGCAGTTCTTC. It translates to CASSYRLAGGLSYNEQFF.

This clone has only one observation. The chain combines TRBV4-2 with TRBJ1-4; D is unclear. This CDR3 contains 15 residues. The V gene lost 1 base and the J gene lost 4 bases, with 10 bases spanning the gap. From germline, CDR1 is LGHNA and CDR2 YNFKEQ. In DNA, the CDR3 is TGTGCCAGCAGCCAAGTTTCGGGAGGTAATGAAAAACTGTTTTTT. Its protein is CASSQVSGGNEKLFF.

CDR3 DNA sequence: TGTGCCAGCAGTTGGGACAGGGGCGGGGGTGGCTACACCTTC. This translates into CASSWDRGGGGYTF. The V and J genes are TRBV28 and TRBJ1-2, with 10 bases fitting TRBD1. The junction had 6 bases not matched to a gene; V was cut back by 4 bases and J by 7 bases. The CDR3 runs to 14 residues. Germline CDR1 MDHEN, CDR2 SYDVKM.

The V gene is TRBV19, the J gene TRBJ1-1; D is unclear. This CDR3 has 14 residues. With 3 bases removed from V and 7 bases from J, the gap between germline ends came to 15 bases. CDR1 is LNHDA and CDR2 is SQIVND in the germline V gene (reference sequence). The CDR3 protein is CASSIWRERVEAFF. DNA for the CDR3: TGTGCCAGTAGTATCTGGCGGGAGAGGGTTGAAGCTTTCTTT.

CDR3 region: CASSPGLNYGYTF. The CDR3 DNA follows: TGTGCCAGTAGTCCAGGACTAAACTATGGCTACACCTTC. V gene TRBV19 combines with J gene TRBJ1-2; D call uncertain. CDR3 size: 13 residues. Per germline, CDR1 LNHDA and CDR2 SQIVND (reference sequence). Trimming removed 5 bases from V and 2 bases from J, with 9 bases in between. Based on the CDR3 plus reference TRBV19 and TRBJ1-2, the full variable domain is DGGITQSPKYLFRKEGQNVTLSCEQNLNHDAMYWYRQDPGQGLRLIYYSQIVNDFQKGDIAEGYSVSREKKESFPLTVTSAQKNPTAFYLCASSPGLNYGYTFGSGTRLTVV.

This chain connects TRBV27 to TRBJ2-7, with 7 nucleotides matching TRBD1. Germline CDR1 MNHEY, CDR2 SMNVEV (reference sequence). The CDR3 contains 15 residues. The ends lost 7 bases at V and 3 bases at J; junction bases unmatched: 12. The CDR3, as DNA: TGTGCCAGCAAATTGACCAGGGACAGCTTCTACGAGCAGTACTTC. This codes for CASKLTRDSFYEQYF.

The CDR3 DNA sequence: TGTGCCAGCATCACCCCGGGACAGGCTCGAGAAAAACTGTTTTTT. This encodes CASITPGQAREKLFF. This chain connects TRBV28 to TRBJ1-4, with 8 bases lining up with TRBD1. The CDR3 totals 15 residues. The V segment lost 7 bases and the J segment 8 bases; nucleotides outside the gene matches: 12. Germline V lookup: CDR1 MDHEN, CDR2 SYDVKM.

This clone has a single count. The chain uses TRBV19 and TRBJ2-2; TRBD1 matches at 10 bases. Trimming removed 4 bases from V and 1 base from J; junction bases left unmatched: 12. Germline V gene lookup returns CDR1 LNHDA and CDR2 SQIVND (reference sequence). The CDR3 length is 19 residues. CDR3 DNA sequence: TGTGCCAGTAGTAATGGTAGGACAGGGGGATCCTTGAACACCGGGGAGCTGTTTTTT. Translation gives CASSNGRTGGSLNTGELFF.

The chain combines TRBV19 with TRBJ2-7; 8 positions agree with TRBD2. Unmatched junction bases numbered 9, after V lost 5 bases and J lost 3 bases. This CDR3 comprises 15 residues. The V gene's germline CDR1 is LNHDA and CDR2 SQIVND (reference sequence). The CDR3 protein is CASSQAGGSFYEQYF. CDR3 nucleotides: TGTGCCAGTAGTCAGGCGGGAGGTAGTTTCTACGAGCAGTACTTC.

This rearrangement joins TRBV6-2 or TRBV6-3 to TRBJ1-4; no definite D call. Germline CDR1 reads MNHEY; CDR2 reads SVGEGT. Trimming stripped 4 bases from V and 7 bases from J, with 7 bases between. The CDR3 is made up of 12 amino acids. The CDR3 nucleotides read TGTGCCAGCAGTTCGACGGGTGAAAAACTGTTTTTT. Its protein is CASSSTGEKLFF.

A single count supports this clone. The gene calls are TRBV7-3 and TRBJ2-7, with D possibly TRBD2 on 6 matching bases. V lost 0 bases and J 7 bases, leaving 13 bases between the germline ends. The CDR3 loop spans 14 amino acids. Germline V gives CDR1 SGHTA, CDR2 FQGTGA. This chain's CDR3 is CASSLTPEGNEQYF. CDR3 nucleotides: TGTGCCAGCAGCTTAACCCCGGAGGGGAATGAGCAGTACTTC.